This TCR beta chain was captured in a study of blood T cell repertoires in COVID-19. Produced via immunoSEQ multiplex PCR; TCRdb's table is partial and in-frame only. Of about 63,000 clones in the sample, approximately 85% were seen once. Deletions cut 3 bases from V and 6 bases from J, with 5 bases between. Looked up from germline, CDR1 is DFQATT and CDR2 is SNEGSKA (reference sequence). The CDR3 has 11 amino acids. The rearrangement joins TRBV20-1 to TRBJ2-2; D ambiguous. The origin of this receptor is a human donor in a cohort sampled during active COVID-19. Specimen: peripheral blood. The CDR3 sequence is CSASRPGELFF. As DNA, the CDR3 is TGCAGTGCTAGCAGGCCCGGGGAGCTGTTTTTT.